The sequence of this T cell receptor beta chain was determined in a study of blood T cell repertoires in COVID-19. At the level of the study: Samples representing acute and convalescent COVID-19 were sourced from the United States, Italy and Spain. In each case, the material was cDNA or gDNA derived from T cells, B-cell-depleted T cells, or PBMCs.

In the original processing: Amplified reference gene primers provided the basis for estimating nucleated cell counts. TCRdb's table, derived via immunoSEQ multiplex PCR, lists solely in-frame clones and lacks some. V and J calls and clone size are as listed in that table; D and trimming were resolved from the DNA. Here the sample spans about 190,000 clones, 84% being singletons. V lost 4 bases and J lost 2; bases outside the gene matches: 7. Germline V gives CDR1 MNHEY, CDR2 SVGAGI. The CDR3 totals 16 residues. The chain is built from TRBV6-5 and TRBJ2-3; 9 nucleotides line up with TRBD1. Material: peripheral blood. The TCR sequence derives from a woman between 65 and 79 years old with active or convalescent COVID-19. CDR3 residues: CASSFSGTGYTDTQYF. The CDR3 DNA reads as TGTGCCAGCAGTTTCTCCGGGACAGGGTACACAGATACGCAGTATTTT.